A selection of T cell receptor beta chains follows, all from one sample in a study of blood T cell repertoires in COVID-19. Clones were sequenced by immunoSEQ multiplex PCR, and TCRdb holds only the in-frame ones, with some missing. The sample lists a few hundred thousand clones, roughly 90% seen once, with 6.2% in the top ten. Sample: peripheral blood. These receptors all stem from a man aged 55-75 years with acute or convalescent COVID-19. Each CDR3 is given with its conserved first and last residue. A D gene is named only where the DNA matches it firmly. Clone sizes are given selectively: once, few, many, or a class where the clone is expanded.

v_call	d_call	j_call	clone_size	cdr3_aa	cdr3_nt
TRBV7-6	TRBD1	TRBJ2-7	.	CASSLNARGQEQYF	TGTGCCAGCAGCTTAAATGCCAGGGGGCAAGAGCAGTACTTC
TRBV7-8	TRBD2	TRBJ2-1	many	CASGGRVYNEQFF	TGTGCCAGCGGCGGGAGGGTCTACAATGAGCAGTTCTTC
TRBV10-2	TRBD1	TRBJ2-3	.	CASSESGQGMTDTQYF	TGCGCCAGCAGTGAGTCCGGACAGGGTATGACAGATACGCAGTATTTT
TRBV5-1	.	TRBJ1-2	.	CASSWGQRASGLGYTF	TGCGCCAGCAGCTGGGGACAACGGGCCAGCGGACTTGGCTACACCTTC
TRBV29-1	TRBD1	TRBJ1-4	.	CSVGGTGTGQKLFF	TGCAGCGTGGGGGGGACAGGGACCGGTCAAAAACTGTTTTTT
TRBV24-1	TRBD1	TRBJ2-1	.	CATSYLPWTGVHNEQFF	TGTGCCACCAGTTATTTGCCCTGGACAGGGGTCCACAATGAGCAGTTCTTC
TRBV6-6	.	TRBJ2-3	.	CASSYPSGTDTQYF	TGTGCCAGCAGTTACCCCAGCGGCACAGATACGCAGTATTTT
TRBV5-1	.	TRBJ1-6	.	CASSLEGAPDPLHF	TGCGCCAGCAGCTTGGAAGGGGCCCCGGATCCCCTCCACTTT
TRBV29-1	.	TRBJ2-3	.	CSVEEARRTSTDTQYF	TGCAGCGTTGAAGAAGCCAGGCGAACTAGCACAGATACGCAGTATTTT
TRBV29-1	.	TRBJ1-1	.	CSAQPLGANTEAFF	TGCAGCGCCCAACCCTTGGGGGCGAACACTGAAGCTTTCTTT